This T cell receptor (beta chain) was captured in a study of blood T cell repertoires in COVID-19. About the research overall: The United States, Italy and Spain supplied acute and convalescent COVID-19 samples. From T cells, B-cell-depleted T cells, or PBMCs came the material, which was cDNA or gDNA.

Between the trimmed V and J ends, which lost 3 bases and 4 bases, there was a span of 10 bases. This CDR3 contains 13 residues. Per the germline V gene, CDR1 is LNHDA and CDR2 is SQIVND (reference sequence). Original analysis: Counts of nucleated cells, estimated from reference gene primer amplification, were obtained. Assay used: immunoSEQ multiplex PCR; TCRdb lists only in-frame clones, some missing. The V and J calls and clone size are taken from that table; D and trimming were inferred from the DNA. Of some 200,000 clones in the sample, 83% are singletons; the top ten hold around 6.3%. This TCR was sampled from a woman aged 40 to 49 with acute or convalescent COVID-19. This chain uses TRBV19 with TRBJ2-7, with D hard to call. Input material: peripheral blood. CDR3 protein: CASSINKEYEQYF. The CDR3 DNA reads TGTGCCAGTAGTATTAATAAGGAGTACGAGCAGTACTTC.